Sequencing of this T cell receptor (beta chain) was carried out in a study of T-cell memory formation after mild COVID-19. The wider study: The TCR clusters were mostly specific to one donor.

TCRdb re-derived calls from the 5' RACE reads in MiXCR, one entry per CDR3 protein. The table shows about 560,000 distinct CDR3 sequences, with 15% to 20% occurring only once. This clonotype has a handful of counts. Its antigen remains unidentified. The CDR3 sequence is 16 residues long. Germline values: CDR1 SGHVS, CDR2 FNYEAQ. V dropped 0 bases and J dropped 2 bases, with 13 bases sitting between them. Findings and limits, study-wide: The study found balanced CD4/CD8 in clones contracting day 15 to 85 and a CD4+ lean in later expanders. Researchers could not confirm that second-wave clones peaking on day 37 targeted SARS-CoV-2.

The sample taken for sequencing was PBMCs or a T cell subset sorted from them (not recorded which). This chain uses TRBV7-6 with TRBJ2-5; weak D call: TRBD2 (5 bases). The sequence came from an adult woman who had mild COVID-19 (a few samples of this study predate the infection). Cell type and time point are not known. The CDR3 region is CASSLARVGVQETQYF. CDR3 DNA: TGTGCCAGCAGCTTAGCGCGGGTCGGGGTACAAGAGACCCAGTACTTC. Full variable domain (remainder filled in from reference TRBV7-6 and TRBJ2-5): GAGVSQSPRYKVTKRGQDVALRCDPISGHVSLYWYRQALGQGPEFLTYFNYEAQQDKSGLPNDRFSAERPEGSISTLTIQRTEQRDSAMYRCASSLARVGVQETQYFGPGTRLLVL.